This is a list of T cell receptor beta chains from one sample in a study of cytomegalovirus exposure and HLA in healthy donors. TCRdb keeps only in-frame clones here, not all; method: immunoSEQ multiplex PCR. Among 120,000 to 150,000 clones listed, 76% were seen once. Sequencing was carried out using PBMCs. These receptors were collected from a young man in good health and CMV-seronegative. CDR3s include the opening cysteine and the closing phenylalanine or tryptophan.

TRBV29-1,TRBJ2-7,CSVWSGSYEQYF
TRBV20-1,TRBJ2-7,CSALATYEQYF
TRBV28,TRBJ2-7,CASRRDSSYEQYF
TRBV30,TRBJ1-6,CAWKTGYNSPLHF
TRBV28,TRBJ1-5,CASSFAGAFNQPQHF
TRBV5-1,TRBJ2-7,CASSPGTSGIYEQYF
TRBV27,TRBJ1-3,CASSLGVGNTIYF
TRBV7-8,TRBJ2-7,CASSLIPQSYEQYF
TRBV6-5,TRBJ2-2,CASSMYRVIGELFF
TRBV29-1,TRBJ2-7,CSVSFTVYEQYF
TRBV5-5,TRBJ2-7,CASSSRQGAGEQYF
TRBV29-1,TRBJ1-2,CSVYPGGDEGYGYTF
TRBV9,TRBJ2-2,CASSVHGGGSLGTGELFF
TRBV7-3,TRBJ2-1,CASSLLAGGVYNEQFF
TRBV27,TRBJ2-7,CASSFIRDPEVQYF
TRBV4-1,TRBJ2-1,CASTPGLAGHNEQFF
TRBV6-4,TRBJ1-2,CASSPLTGYGYTF
TRBV4-1,TRBJ1-1,CASSLDGAGNTEAFF
TRBV27,TRBJ2-7,CASSLRAGGNYEQYF
TRBV18,TRBJ2-2,CASSERRAPTPNTGELFF
TRBV7-9,TRBJ2-3,CASSLTGTADTQYF
TRBV5-4,TRBJ2-5,CASSLGGGGHRGTQYF
TRBV6-5,TRBJ2-1,CASSLENEQFF
TRBV6-5,TRBJ2-7,CASRGPGQGVYEQYF
TRBV9,TRBJ2-1,CASTLGGSPRDEQFF
TRBV20-1,TRBJ1-2,CSAGQDGYTF
TRBV11-2,TRBJ1-2,CASSPNRDRENYGYTF
TRBV19,TRBJ1-4,CASSPPDRGFSGEKLFF
TRBV2,TRBJ2-2,CASSGRPPGGTGGELFF
TRBV11-2,TRBJ1-3,CASSLEDSRSGNTIYF
TRBV7-2,TRBJ2-3,CASSLGLAGFTDTQYF
TRBV2,TRBJ1-5,CASRWDTNFGNQPQHF
TRBV30,-,CAWGMGQGKGEQYF
TRBV11-2,TRBJ1-1,CASTGGQGNTEAFF
TRBV30,TRBJ1-3,CAWSVSRTGGSGNTIYF
TRBV23-1,TRBJ2-1,CASSQFRVIGPDEQFF
TRBV28,TRBJ1-3,CASQRAGTGNTIYF
TRBV19,TRBJ2-3,CASMAPGQGTDTQYF
TRBV18,TRBJ1-4,CASSPSGLTNEKLFF
TRBV4-1,TRBJ2-5,CASSQVPGGRETQYF
TRBV13,TRBJ2-7,CASSRGTSGSFYEQYF
TRBV7-9,TRBJ2-7,CASSPSDGLEIYEQYF
TRBV2,TRBJ2-2,CASRLAGGQGTGELFF
TRBV9,TRBJ2-5,CASSPGQGWEVVQETQYF
TRBV27,TRBJ1-6,CASSGRGEAGSPLHF
TRBV19,TRBJ2-1,CASRGGLAGNEQFF
TRBV5-6,-,CASSFWDRGPYEQYF
TRBV7-3,TRBJ1-1,CASSVGGGLTTEAFF
TRBV7-3,TRBJ2-1,CASSPHAGAVNEQFF
TRBV28,TRBJ2-7,CASSPATAPSYEQYF
TRBV9,TRBJ2-2,CASSVVSGTQAGELFF
TRBV6-5,TRBJ1-5,CASSYDGDQPQHF
TRBV2,TRBJ1-3,CASSDFQGVDSGNTIYF
TRBV6-6,TRBJ1-2,CASSLQDREKYGYTF